The clone carrying this TCR beta chain was seen repeatedly, ten times or more. As yet, its antigen is unknown. This entry comes from a study of early T cells in non-severe SARS-CoV-2 infection. Across the whole study: Investigators sequenced bulk RNA drawn from unsorted whole blood, and chains remained unpaired.

Germline V gene data show CDR1 as LGHDT and CDR2 as YNNKEL (reference sequence). Trimming took 0 bases from V and 3 from J, leaving 0 bases between them. This CDR3 region has 12 residues. The study's findings and limits: Matches to VDJdb favored anti-spike CD8 responses and missed private and CD4 specificities.

Unique molecular identifiers tagged individual cDNA molecules. A single record per CDR3 protein comes from TCRdb applying MiXCR to the 5' RACE reads. The data contain tens of thousands of distinct CDR3 sequences, approximately 7% of them seen just once; the ten biggest clones take up about 3%. This clonotype was obtained from an adult who was a healthcare worker with PCR-confirmed SARS-CoV-2 infection or an uninfected control (not recorded which). Material: whole blood. The rearrangement joins TRBV3-1 to TRBJ2-1, with no clear D. CDR3 loop: CASSQDYNEQFF. CDR3 nucleotides: TGTGCCAGCAGCCAAGACTACAATGAGCAGTTCTTC.